Listed below are T cell receptor beta chains from one sample, sequenced in a study of siplizumab effects on memory and regulatory T cells. The repertoire was sequenced with immunoSEQ multiplex PCR; TCRdb's copy has only in-frame clones and lacks some. Of some 96,000 clones detected, approximately 92% appear once; the ten largest clones hold 0.15%. Sequences were obtained from CD4+ T cells sorted from blood. All receptors come from a human donor in good health. CDR3s include the opening cysteine and the closing phenylalanine or tryptophan. Each record gives: clone size, J gene, V gene, D gene, CDR3 DNA, CDR3 protein. The D gene is left open where the match is weak. A row's size may be missing; if present it is once, few, many or a size class.

NA | TRBJ2-4 | TRBV7-3 | NA | TGTGCCAGCAGCTTGACAGGGTCGAGAGCGAGGGAGGGCATTCAGTACTTC | CASSLTGSRAREGIQYF
NA | TRBJ1-2 | TRBV5-6 | NA | TGTGCCAGCAGCTTTGTTGGGGTGACTAACTATGGCTACACCTTC | CASSFVGVTNYGYTF
NA | TRBJ1-1 | TRBV10-3 | NA | TGTGCCATCAGTGAACCCGACACTGAAGCTTTCTTT | CAISEPDTEAFF
NA | TRBJ1-1 | TRBV6-5 | TRBD1 | TGTGCCAGCAGTCCCCGGGACAGGGGAACTGAAGCTTTCTTT | CASSPRDRGTEAFF
few | TRBJ1-2 | TRBV5-1 | TRBD1 | TGCGCCAGCAGCCCGATGCGACAGGGAAACTATGGCTACACCTTC | CASSPMRQGNYGYTF
NA | TRBJ2-1 | TRBV6-4 | TRBD2 | TGTGCCAGCAGTGACCCCCCTCTAGCGGGGGTTACCTACAATGAGCAGTTCTTC | CASSDPPLAGVTYNEQFF
NA | TRBJ1-5 | TRBV18 | TRBD1 | TGTGCCAGCTCACCTCCGGGACAGGGGCATCAGCCCCAGCATTTT | CASSPPGQGHQPQHF
NA | TRBJ1-2 | TRBV4-1 | NA | TGCGCCAGCAGCCAAGAAAGTAGCGTGCCCTATGGCTACACCTTC | CASSQESSVPYGYTF
NA | TRBJ2-7 | TRBV6-5 | NA | TGTGCCAGCAGTCTGGGCGGGGGCTCCTCCTACGAGCAGTACTTC | CASSLGGGSSYEQYF
NA | TRBJ2-2 | TRBV25-1 | NA | TGTGCCAGCACACGGACCGGGGAGCTGTTTTTT | CASTRTGELFF
NA | TRBJ1-1 | TRBV7-3 | TRBD1 | TGTGCCAGCAGCTTAACCGGGACAGGGGAATGGGGCACTGAAGCTTTCTTT | CASSLTGTGEWGTEAFF
NA | TRBJ1-3 | TRBV28 | NA | TGTGCCAGCAGCCGACAGGCGGGCGGAAACACCATATATTTT | CASSRQAGGNTIYF
NA | TRBJ2-1 | TRBV27 | TRBD1 | TGTGCCAGCAGTAGACAGGGAACCTACAATGAGCAGTTCTTC | CASSRQGTYNEQFF
NA | TRBJ1-5 | TRBV18 | TRBD1 | TGTGCCAGCTCACCGGGTAGACAGGGAGATCAGCCCCAGCATTTT | CASSPGRQGDQPQHF
NA | TRBJ1-3 | TRBV9 | NA | TGTGCCAGCAGCGTAGACCTACAGGGTTTAAGGGGAAACACCATATATTTT | CASSVDLQGLRGNTIYF
NA | TRBJ1-2 | TRBV5-6 | NA | TGTGCCAGCAGCTTGGGGGACAATGGCTACACCTTC | CASSLGDNGYTF
NA | TRBJ1-2 | TRBV21-1 | NA | TGTGCCAGCAGCAACAGGGCCGTCTATCGCTACACCTTC | CASSNRAVYRYTF
once | TRBJ1-1 | TRBV5-5 | TRBD1 | TGTGCCAGCAGCAGGACGGGGTCAGGGGGCACTGAAGCTTTCTTT | CASSRTGSGGTEAFF
NA | TRBJ2-5 | TRBV19 | NA | TGTGCCAGTAGTATCCGCTCCGGACTTGACCTCCCAAGGACCCAGTACTTC | CASSIRSGLDLPRTQYF
NA | TRBJ2-5 | TRBV6-5 | NA | TGTGCCAGCAGTTACGGGGACACCCGCGGGGTCAAGTACTTC | CASSYGDTRGVKYF
NA | TRBJ2-2 | TRBV18 | TRBD2 | TGTGCCAGCTCGTCGACTAGCGGGGCCGGGGAGCTGTTTTTT | CASSSTSGAGELFF
NA | TRBJ1-1 | TRBV11-2 | NA | TGTGCCAGCAGCCGAGAGCGGCAGAACACTGAAGCTTTCTTT | CASSRERQNTEAFF
NA | TRBJ2-3 | TRBV7-3 | TRBD2 | TGTGCCAGCAGCTTAACGGGACTAGCTGTAGATACGCAGTATTTT | CASSLTGLAVDTQYF
NA | TRBJ2-4 | TRBV19 | NA | TGTGCCAGTACCCCAGGGGGACTAGCCAAAAACATTCAGTACTTC | CASTPGGLAKNIQYF
NA | TRBJ1-4 | TRBV20-1 | NA | TGCAGTGCCCGGGGGGAGGGAAAACTGTTTTTT | CSARGEGKLFF
NA | TRBJ2-7 | TRBV19 | TRBD1 | TGTGCCAGTAGTACCGGACAGGGGGCCTACGAGCAGTACTTC | CASSTGQGAYEQYF
few | TRBJ1-3 | TRBV4-1 | NA | TGCGCCAGCAGCCAAGCACCTCCCGGGAACTCTGGAAACACCATATATTTT | CASSQAPPGNSGNTIYF
NA | TRBJ1-1 | TRBV5-1 | NA | TGCGCCAGCAGCCTCAACACCATGAACACTGAAGCTTTCTTT | CASSLNTMNTEAFF
once | TRBJ1-4 | TRBV6-5 | NA | TGTGCCAGCAGTTCTACAGGGGAAAAACTGTTTTTT | CASSSTGEKLFF
NA | TRBJ1-2 | TRBV5-1 | TRBD1 | TGCGCCAGCTCCTTGCAGGGGGCTTCGTATGGAAGTGTCACCTTC | CASSLQGASYGSVTF
once | TRBJ1-1 | TRBV6-5 | NA | TGTGCCAGCAGCCTGACACTAGACACTGAAGCTTTCTTT | CASSLTLDTEAFF
NA | TRBJ1-5 | TRBV4-2 | NA | TGTGCCAGCAGCCAAGATAGCGGGGATCAGCCCCAGCATTTT | CASSQDSGDQPQHF